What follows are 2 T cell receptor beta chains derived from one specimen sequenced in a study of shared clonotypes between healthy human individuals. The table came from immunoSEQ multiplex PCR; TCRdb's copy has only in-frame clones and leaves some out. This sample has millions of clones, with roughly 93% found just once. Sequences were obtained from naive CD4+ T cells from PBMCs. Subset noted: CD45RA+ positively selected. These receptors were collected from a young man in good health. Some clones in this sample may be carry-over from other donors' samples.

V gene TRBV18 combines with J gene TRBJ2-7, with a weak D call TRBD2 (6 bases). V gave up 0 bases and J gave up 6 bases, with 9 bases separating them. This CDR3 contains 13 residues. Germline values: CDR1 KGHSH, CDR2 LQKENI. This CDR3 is CASSPPSGVEQYF. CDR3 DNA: TGTGCCAGCTCACCACCTTCGGGGGTCGAGCAGTACTTC.

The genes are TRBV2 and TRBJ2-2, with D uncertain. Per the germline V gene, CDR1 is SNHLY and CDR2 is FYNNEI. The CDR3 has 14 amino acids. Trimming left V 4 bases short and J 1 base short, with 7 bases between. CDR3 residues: CASSGGLNTGELFF. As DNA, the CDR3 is TGTGCCAGCAGTGGTGGGTTGAACACCGGGGAGCTGTTTTTT.